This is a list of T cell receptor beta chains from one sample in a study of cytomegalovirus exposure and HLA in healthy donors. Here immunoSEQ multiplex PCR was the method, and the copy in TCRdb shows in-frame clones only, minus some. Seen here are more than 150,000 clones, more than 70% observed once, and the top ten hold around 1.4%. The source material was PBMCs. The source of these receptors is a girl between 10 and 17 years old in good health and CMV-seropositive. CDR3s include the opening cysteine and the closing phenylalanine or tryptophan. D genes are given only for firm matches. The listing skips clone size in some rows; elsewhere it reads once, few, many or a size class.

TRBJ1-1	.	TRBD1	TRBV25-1	CASSEPGQANTEAFF	TGTGCCAGCAGTGAACCGGGACAGGCGAACACTGAAGCTTTCTTT
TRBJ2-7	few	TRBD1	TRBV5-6	CASSPGTGLSEQYF	TGTGCCAGCAGTCCGGGGACAGGACTAAGCGAGCAGTACTTC
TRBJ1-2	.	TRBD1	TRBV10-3	CAISDGQGAYGYTF	TGTGCCATCAGTGACGGGCAGGGGGCCTATGGCTACACCTTC
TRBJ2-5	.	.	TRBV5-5	CASSLLDYSRDNSLRETQYF	TGTGCCAGCAGCTTGCTTGATTACTCCCGGGACAACTCATTACGGGAGACCCAGTACTTC
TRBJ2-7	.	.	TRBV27	CASSLSGTGTYEQYF	TGTGCCAGCAGTTTATCTGGGACTGGGACCTACGAGCAGTACTTC
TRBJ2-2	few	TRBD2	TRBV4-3	CASSPRTSGRWNTGELFF	TGCGCCAGCAGCCCCCGAACTAGCGGGAGATGGAACACCGGGGAGCTGTTTTTT
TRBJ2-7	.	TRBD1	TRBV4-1	CASSHPQDRGSYEQYF	TGCGCCAGCAGCCACCCCCAGGACAGGGGCTCCTACGAGCAGTACTTC
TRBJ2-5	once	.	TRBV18	CASSPELGETQYF	TGTGCCAGCTCACCAGAACTAGGGGAGACCCAGTACTTC
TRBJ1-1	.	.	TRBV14	CASSLTGNTEAFF	TGTGCCAGCAGCCTGACAGGGAACACTGAAGCTTTCTTT
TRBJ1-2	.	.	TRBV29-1	CSVPVVNPKAGYGYTF	TGCAGCGTCCCCGTGGTAAATCCCAAGGCGGGCTATGGCTACACCTTC
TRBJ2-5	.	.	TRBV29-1	CSVEEGLGGQETQYF	TGCAGCGTTGAGGAGGGCTTAGGTGGCCAAGAGACCCAGTACTTC
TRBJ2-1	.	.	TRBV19	CASSIEGNEQFF	TGTGCCAGTAGTATTGAGGGAAATGAGCAGTTCTTC
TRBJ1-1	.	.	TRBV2	CAKTGRGDTEAFF	TGTGCCAAAACGGGCCGGGGGGACACTGAAGCTTTCTTT
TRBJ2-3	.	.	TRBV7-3	CASSNRTSTDTQYF	TGTGCCAGCAGCAATCGGACTAGCACAGATACGCAGTATTTT
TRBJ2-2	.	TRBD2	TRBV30	CAWSRGGTGELFF	TGTGCCTGGAGTCGGGGGGGCACCGGGGAGCTGTTTTTT
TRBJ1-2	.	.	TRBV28	CASSLSLPGNYGYTF	TGTGCCAGCAGTTTAAGTCTTCCGGGTAACTATGGCTACACCTTC
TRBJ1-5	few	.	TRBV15	CATSSGSTPWGESQHF	TGTGCCACCAGCAGTGGCTCAACACCCTGGGGGGAGTCCCAGCATTTT
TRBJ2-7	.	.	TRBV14	CASSARDWNEQYF	TGTGCCAGCAGCGCCCGGGACTGGAACGAGCAGTACTTC
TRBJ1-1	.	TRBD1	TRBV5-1	CASSLVGQGLEAFF	TGCGCCAGCAGCTTGGTAGGACAGGGCCTTGAAGCTTTCTTT
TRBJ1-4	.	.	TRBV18	CASSPQEGFSEKLFF	TGTGCCAGCTCACCACAGGAGGGGTTCTCGGAAAAACTGTTTTTT
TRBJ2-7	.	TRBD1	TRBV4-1	CASSQPPQGASEQYF	TGCGCCAGCAGCCAACCTCCACAGGGGGCGAGCGAGCAGTACTTC
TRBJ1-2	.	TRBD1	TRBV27	CASTTTGGNGYTF	TGTGCCAGCACCACCACAGGGGGTAACGGCTACACCTTC
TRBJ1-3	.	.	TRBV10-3	CAIRADNSGNTIYF	TGTGCCATCAGGGCGGACAACTCTGGAAACACCATATATTTT
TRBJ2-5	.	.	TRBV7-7	CASSLAEGLQETQYF	TGTGCTAGCAGCTTAGCGGAGGGCCTCCAAGAGACCCAGTACTTC
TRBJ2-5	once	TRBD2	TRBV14	CASSLLSGREETQYF	TGTGCCAGCAGCCTTCTTAGCGGGAGGGAAGAGACCCAGTACTTC
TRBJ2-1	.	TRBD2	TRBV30	CAWSVGTSIYYEQFF	TGTGCCTGGAGTGTAGGGACTAGCATTTATTATGAGCAGTTCTTC
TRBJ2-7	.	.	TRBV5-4	CASTHPGYGYEQYF	TGTGCCAGCACCCACCCAGGGTATGGCTACGAGCAGTACTTC
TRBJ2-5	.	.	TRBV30	CAWSVNGQETQYF	TGTGCCTGGAGTGTCAACGGTCAAGAGACCCAGTACTTC
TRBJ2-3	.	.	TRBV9	CASSPGQGTDTQYF	TGTGCCAGCAGTCCCGGACAAGGCACAGATACGCAGTATTTT
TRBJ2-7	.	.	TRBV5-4	CASSLFRGPYEQYF	TGTGCCAGCAGCTTGTTCAGGGGCCCCTACGAGCAGTACTTC
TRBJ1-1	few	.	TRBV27	CASSRPGLTEAFF	TGTGCCAGCAGCCGACCGGGATTGACTGAAGCTTTCTTT
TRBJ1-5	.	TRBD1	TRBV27	CASSFSGTGVPRDQPQHF	TGTGCCAGCAGTTTCTCTGGGACAGGGGTCCCAAGGGACCAGCCCCAGCATTTT
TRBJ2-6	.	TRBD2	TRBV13	CASSPRGGPHYSGANVLTF	TGTGCCAGCAGCCCCCGGGGGGGGCCACACTACTCTGGGGCCAACGTCCTGACTTTC
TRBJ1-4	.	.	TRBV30	CAWSVRGGRAGEKLFF	TGTGCCTGGAGTGTACGGGGGGGCAGGGCAGGTGAAAAACTGTTTTTT